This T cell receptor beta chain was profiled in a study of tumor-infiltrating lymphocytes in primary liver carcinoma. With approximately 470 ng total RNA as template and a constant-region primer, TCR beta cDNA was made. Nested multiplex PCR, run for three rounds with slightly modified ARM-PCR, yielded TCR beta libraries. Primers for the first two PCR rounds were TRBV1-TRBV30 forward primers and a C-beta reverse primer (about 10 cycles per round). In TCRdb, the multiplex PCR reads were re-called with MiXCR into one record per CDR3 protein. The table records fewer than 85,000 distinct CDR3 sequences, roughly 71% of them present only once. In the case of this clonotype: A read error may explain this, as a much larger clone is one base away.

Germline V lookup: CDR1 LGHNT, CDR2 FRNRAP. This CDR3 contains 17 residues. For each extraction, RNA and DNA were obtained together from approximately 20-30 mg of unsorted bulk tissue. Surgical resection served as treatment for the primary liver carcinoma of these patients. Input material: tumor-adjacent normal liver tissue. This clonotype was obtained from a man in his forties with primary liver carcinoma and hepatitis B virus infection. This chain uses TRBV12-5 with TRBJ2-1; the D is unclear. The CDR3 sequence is CASGDTTILSSYNEQSF. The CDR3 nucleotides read TGTGCTAGTGGCGACACCACAATCCTAAGCTCCTACAATGAGCAGTCCTTC.